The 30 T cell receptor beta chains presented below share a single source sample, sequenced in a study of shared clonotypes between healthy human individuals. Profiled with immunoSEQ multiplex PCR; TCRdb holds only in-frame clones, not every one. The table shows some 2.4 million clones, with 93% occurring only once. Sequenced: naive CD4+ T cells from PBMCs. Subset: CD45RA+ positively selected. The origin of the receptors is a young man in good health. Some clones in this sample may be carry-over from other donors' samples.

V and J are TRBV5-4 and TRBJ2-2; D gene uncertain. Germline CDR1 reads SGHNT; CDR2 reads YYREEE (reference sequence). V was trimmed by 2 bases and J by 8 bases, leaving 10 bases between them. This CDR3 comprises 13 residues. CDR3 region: CASSFENRGELFF. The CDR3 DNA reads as TGTGCCAGCAGCTTTGAGAATCGGGGGGAGCTGTTTTTT.

CDR3 in DNA: TGTGCCAGCAGCTACGACGGACTAGCTTCGCAGTTCTTC. It is translated as CASSYDGLASQFF. This rearrangement joins TRBV11-3 to TRBJ2-1; 8 bases align to TRBD2. CDR1 is SGHNT, CDR2 YENEEA, per germline. The CDR3 totals 13 residues. Germline trimming cut 4 bases from V and 12 bases from J; bases unmatched to any gene: 8.

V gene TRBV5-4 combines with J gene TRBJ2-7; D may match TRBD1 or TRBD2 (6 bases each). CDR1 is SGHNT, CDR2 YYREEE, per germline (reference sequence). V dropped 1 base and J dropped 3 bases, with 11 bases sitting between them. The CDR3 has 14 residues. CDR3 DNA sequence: TGTGCCAGCAGCTTGCAGGGGAGGATCTACGAGCAGTACTTC. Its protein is CASSLQGRIYEQYF.

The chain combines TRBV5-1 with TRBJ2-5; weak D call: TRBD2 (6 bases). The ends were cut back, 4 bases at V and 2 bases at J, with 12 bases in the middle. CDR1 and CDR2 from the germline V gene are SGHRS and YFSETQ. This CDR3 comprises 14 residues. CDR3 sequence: CASSPGSVQETQYF. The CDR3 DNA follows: TGCGCCAGCAGCCCCGGGAGTGTACAAGAGACCCAGTACTTC.

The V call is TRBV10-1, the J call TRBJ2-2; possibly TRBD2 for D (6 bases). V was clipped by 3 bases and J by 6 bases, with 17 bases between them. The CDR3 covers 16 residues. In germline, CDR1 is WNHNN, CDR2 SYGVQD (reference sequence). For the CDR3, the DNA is TGCGCCAGCAGTGACTCCGGGACGGGGGTAGCCGGGGAGCTGTTTTTT. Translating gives CASSDSGTGVAGELFF.

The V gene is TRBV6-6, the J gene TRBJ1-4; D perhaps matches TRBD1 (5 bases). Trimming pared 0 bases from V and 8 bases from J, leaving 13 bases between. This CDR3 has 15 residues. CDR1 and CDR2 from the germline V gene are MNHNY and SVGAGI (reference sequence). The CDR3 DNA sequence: TGTGCCAGCAGTTACTCACAGGCGTCGGTCGAAAAACTGTTTTTT. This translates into CASSYSQASVEKLFF.

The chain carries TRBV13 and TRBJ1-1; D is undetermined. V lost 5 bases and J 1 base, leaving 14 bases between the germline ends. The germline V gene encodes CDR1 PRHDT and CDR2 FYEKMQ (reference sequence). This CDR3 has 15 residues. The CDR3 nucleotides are TGTGCCAGCAGCCCCCAAGGACGGACGAACACTGAAGCTTTCTTT. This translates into CASSPQGRTNTEAFF.

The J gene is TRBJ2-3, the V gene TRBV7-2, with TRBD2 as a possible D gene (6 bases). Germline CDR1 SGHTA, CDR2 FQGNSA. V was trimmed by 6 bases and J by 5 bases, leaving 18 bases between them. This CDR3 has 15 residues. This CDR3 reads CASSPTSGNLDTQYF. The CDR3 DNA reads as TGTGCCAGCAGTCCGACTAGTGGGAATCTAGATACGCAGTATTTT.

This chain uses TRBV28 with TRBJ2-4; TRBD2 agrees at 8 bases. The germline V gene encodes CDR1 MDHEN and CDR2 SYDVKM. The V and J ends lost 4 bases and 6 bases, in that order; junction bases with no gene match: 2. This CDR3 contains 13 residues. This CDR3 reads CASSSLAGNIQYF. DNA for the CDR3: TGTGCCAGCAGTTCCCTAGCGGGAAACATTCAGTACTTC.

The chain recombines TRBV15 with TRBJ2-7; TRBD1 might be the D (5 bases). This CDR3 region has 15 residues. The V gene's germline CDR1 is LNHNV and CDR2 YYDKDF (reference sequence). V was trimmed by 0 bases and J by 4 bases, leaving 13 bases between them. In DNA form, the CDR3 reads TGTGCCACCAGCAGAGATCGTGAGCCAGGGTACGAGCAGTACTTC. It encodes CATSRDREPGYEQYF.

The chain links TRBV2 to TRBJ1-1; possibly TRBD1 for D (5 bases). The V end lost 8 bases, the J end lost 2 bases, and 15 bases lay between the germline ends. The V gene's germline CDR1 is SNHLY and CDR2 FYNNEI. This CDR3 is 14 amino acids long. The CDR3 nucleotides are TGTGCCAGCTTTATGTATGGGGGAAACACTGAAGCTTTCTTT. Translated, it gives CASFMYGGNTEAFF.

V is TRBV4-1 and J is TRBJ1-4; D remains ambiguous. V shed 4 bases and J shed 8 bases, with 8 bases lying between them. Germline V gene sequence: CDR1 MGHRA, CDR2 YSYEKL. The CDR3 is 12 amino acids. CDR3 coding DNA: TGCGCCAGCAGCCCAGGTGGGGAAAAACTGTTTTTT. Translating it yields CASSPGGEKLFF.

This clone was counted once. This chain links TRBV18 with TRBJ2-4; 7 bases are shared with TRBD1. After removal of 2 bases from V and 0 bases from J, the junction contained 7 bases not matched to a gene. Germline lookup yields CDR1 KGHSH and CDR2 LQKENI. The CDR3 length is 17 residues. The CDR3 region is CASSPGVTGVAKNIQYF. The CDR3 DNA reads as TGTGCCAGCTCACCAGGCGTTACAGGGGTAGCCAAAAACATTCAGTACTTC. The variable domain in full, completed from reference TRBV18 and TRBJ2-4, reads NAGVMQNPRHLVRRRGQEARLRCSPMKGHSHVYWYRQLPEEGLKFMVYLQKENIIDESGMPKERFSAEFPKEGPSILRIQQVVRGDSAAYFCASSPGVTGVAKNIQYFGAGTRLSVL.

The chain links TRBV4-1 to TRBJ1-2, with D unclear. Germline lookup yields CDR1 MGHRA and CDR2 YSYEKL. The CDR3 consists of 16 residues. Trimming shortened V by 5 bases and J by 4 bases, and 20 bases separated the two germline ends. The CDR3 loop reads CASSSNKGTATYGYTF. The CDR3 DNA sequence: TGCGCCAGCAGCTCCAACAAGGGAACCGCAACCTATGGCTACACCTTC.

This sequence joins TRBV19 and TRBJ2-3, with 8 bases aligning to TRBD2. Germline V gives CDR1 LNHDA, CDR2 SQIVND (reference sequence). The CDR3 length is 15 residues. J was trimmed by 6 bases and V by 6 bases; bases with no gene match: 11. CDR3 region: CASSPTSARWDTQYF. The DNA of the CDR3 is TGTGCCAGTAGCCCGACTAGCGCCCGGTGGGATACGCAGTATTTT.

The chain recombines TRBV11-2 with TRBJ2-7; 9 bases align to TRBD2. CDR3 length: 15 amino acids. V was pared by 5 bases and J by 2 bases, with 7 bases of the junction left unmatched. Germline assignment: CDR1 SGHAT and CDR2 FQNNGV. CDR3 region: CASSDGGTSPYEQYF. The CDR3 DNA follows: TGTGCCAGCAGCGACGGCGGGACTAGCCCCTACGAGCAGTACTTC.

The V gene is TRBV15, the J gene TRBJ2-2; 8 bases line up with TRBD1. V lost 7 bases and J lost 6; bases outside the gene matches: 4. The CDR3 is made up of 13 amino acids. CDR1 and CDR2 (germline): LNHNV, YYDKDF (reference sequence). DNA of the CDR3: TGTGCCACCATGGGGACAGGTCCCGGGGAGCTGTTTTTT. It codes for CATMGTGPGELFF.

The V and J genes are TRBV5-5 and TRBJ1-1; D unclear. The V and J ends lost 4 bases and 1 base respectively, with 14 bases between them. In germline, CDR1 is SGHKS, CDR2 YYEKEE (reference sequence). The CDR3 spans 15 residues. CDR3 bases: TGTGCCAGCAGCGTTACGGGGAACGGGAACACTGAAGCTTTCTTT. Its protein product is CASSVTGNGNTEAFF.

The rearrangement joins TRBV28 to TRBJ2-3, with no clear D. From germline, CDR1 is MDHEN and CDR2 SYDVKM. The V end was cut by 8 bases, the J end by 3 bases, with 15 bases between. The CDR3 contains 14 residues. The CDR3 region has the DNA TGTGCCAGCTCAAGGGCTCGCCAAACAGATACGCAGTATTTT. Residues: CASSRARQTDTQYF.

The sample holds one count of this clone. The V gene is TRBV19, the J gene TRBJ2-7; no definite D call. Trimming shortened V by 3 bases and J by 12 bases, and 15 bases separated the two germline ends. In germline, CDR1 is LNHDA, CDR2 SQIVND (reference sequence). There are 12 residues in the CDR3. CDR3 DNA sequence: TGTGCCAGTAGTATCTTCGGCAGCCGGTTGTACTTC. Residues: CASSIFGSRLYF.

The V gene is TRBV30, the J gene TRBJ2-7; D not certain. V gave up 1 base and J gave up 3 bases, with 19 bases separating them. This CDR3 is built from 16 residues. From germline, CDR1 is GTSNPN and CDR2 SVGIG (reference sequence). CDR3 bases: TGTGCCTGGAGTGCAAGATGGGGAAGGAGATTCTACGAGCAGTACTTC. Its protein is CAWSARWGRRFYEQYF.

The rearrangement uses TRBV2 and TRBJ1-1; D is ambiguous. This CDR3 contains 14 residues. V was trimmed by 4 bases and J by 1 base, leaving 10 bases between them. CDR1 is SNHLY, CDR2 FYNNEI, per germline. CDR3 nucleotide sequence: TGTGCCAGCAGTGGACGGTTCCGGAACACTGAAGCTTTCTTT. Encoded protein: CASSGRFRNTEAFF.

This CDR3 is CASSVSDRKYGYTF. The CDR3 DNA is TGTGCCAGCAGCGTATCTGATAGGAAGTATGGCTACACCTTC. The J gene is TRBJ1-2, the V gene TRBV9; no clear D. The CDR3 extends over 14 amino acids. V lost 1 base to trimming and J lost 5 bases, with 12 bases between them. Germline V CDR1 and CDR2: SGDLS, YYNGEE.

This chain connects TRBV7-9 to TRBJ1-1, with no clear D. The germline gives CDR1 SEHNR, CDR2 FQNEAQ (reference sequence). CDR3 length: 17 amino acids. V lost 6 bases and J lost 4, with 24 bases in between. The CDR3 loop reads CASRPERIRDSPTEAFF. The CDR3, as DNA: TGTGCCAGCAGGCCCGAGAGAATCCGGGATAGTCCCACTGAAGCTTTCTTT.

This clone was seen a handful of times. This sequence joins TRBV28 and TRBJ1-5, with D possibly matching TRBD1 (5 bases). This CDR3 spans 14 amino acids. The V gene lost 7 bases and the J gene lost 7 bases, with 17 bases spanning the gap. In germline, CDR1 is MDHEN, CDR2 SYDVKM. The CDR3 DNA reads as TGTGCCAGCAACTCACGGGCAGGGCCGCAGCCCCAGCATTTT. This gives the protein CASNSRAGPQPQHF.

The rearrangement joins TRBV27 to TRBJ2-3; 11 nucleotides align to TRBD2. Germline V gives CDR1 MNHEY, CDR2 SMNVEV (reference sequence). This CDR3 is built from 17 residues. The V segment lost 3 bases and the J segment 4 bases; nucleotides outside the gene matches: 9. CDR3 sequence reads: CASSLDSGRAAADTQYF. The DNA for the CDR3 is TGTGCCAGCAGTTTGGATAGCGGGAGGGCCGCGGCAGATACGCAGTATTTT.

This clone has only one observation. The CDR3 nucleotides are TGTGCCAGCAGCTTGCGGTGGAGGGAGCTGTTTTTT. This encodes CASSLRWRELFF. The chain employs TRBV5-6 and TRBJ2-2; D call uncertain. Trimming took off 1 base at V and 9 bases at J, with 7 bases between the two ends. Germline V gene data show CDR1 as SGHDT and CDR2 as YYEEEE. The CDR3 has 12 amino acids.

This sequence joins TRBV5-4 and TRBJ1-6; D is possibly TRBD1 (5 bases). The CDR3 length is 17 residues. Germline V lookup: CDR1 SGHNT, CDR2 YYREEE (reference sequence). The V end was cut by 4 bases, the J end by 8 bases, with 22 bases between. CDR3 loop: CASSQELGPQNYSPLHF. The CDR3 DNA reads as TGTGCCAGCAGCCAGGAATTGGGACCTCAAAACTATTCACCCCTCCACTTT. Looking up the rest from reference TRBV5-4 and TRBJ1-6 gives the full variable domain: ETGVTQSPTHLIKTRGQQVTLRCSSQSGHNTVSWYQQALGQGPQFIFQYYREEENGRGNFPPRFSGLQFPNYSSELNVNALELDDSALYLCASSQELGPQNYSPLHFGNGTRLTVT.

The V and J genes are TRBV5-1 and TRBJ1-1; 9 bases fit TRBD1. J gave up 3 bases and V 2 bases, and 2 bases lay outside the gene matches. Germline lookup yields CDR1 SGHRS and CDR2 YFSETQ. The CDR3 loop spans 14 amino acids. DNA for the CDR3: TGCGCCAGCAGCTTTCGGACAGGGGACACTGAAGCTTTCTTT. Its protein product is CASSFRTGDTEAFF.

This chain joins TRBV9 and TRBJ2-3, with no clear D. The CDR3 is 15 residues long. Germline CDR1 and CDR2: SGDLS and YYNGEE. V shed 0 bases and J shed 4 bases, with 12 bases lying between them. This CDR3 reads CASSVGSRVSDTQYF. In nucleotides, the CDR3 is TGTGCCAGCAGCGTAGGTAGTAGGGTATCAGATACGCAGTATTTT.